This record looks at one TCR beta chain sequence and its context. Its antigen is not identified. This sample stems from a study of PD-L1 blockade in urothelial cancer. Study results and limitations: Below-median pretreatment blood TCR clonality was associated with improved progression-free and overall survival.

Trimming at V came to 10 bases and at J to 8 bases, leaving 10 bases not matched to a gene. CDR1 and CDR2 from the germline V gene are SNHLY and FYNNEI. The CDR3 covers 14 residues. Only in-frame clones appear in the TCRdb table, and some are missing; sequencing was by immunoSEQ multiplex PCR. The sample holds some 56,000 clones, 84% seen once. The time point here: pretreatment peripheral blood. Patient sample counts ranged from 1 to 8, pretreatment and on-treatment. This chain links TRBV2 with TRBJ2-1, with 11 bases aligning to TRBD2. Sequenced material: PBMCs, taken around atezolizumab (anti-PD-L1) treatment. The TCR sequence derives from a man over 45 with urothelial cancer. CDR3 sequence: CAITTSGDVYEQFF. The DNA of the CDR3 is TGTGCCATAACGACTAGCGGGGATGTATATGAGCAGTTCTTC. Looking up the rest from reference TRBV2 and TRBJ2-1 gives the full variable domain: EPEVTQTPSHQVTQMGQEVILRCVPISNHLYFYWYRQILGQKVEFLVSFYNNEISEKSEIFDDQFSVERPDGSNFTLKIRSTKLEDSAMYFCAITTSGDVYEQFFGPGTRLTVL.